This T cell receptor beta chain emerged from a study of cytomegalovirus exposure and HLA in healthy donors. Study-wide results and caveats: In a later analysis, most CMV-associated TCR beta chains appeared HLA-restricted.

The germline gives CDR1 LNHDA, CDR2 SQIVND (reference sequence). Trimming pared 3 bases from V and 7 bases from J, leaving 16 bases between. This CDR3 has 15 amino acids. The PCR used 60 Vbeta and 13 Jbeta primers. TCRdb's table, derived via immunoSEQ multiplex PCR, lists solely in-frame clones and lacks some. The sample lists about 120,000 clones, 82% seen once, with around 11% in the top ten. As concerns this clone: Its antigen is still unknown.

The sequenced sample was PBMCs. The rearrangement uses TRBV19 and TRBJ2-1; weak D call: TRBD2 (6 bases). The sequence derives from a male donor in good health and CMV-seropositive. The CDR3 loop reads CASSMVAGLLNEQFF. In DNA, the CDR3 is TGTGCCAGTAGTATGGTTGCGGGGCTTCTTAATGAGCAGTTCTTC.